Following are 6 T cell receptor beta chains from one sample sequenced in a study of neurological immune-mediated disorders. TCRdb fed the 5' RACE reads into MiXCR, producing one record per CDR3 protein. The table includes some 66,000 distinct CDR3 sequences, 3.5% to 5.5% detected once. Sequenced sample: PBMCs. These receptor sequences come from a man aged 25-45 years with multiple sclerosis.

This clonotype was counted at least ten times. J is TRBJ1-2 and V is TRBV7-8; D uncertain. Trimming cost V 1 base and J 2 bases, with 8 bases left between them. This CDR3 region has 14 residues. Germline V gives CDR1 SGHVS, CDR2 FQNEAQ. CDR3 amino acids: CASSLERRNYGYTF. The CDR3 nucleotides read TGTGCCAGCAGCTTAGAGAGACGAAACTATGGCTACACCTTC. Filled out from reference TRBV7-8 and TRBJ1-2, the complete variable domain reads GAGVSQSPRYKVAKRGQDVALRCDPISGHVSLFWYQQALGQGPEFLTYFQNEAQLDKSGLPSDRFFAERPEGSVSTLKIQRTQQEDSAVYLCASSLERRNYGYTFGSGTRLTVV.

The table lists this clonotype with a few counts. This chain connects TRBV2 to TRBJ1-3, with D unclear. CDR3 size: 14 residues. CDR1 is SNHLY, CDR2 FYNNEI, per germline. The ends were cut back, 10 bases at V and 4 bases at J, with 17 bases in the middle. The CDR3 DNA reads TGTGCCACCCTGGACGTCCCGGGGGGAAACACCATATATTTT. Translating it yields CATLDVPGGNTIYF.

Points on this clonotype: This sequence may be a read error, since a much larger clone differs from it by one base. V is TRBV27 and J is TRBJ1-2; D is perhaps TRBD1 (5 bases). This CDR3 spans 13 amino acids. The V end was cut by 6 bases, the J end by 5 bases, with 13 bases between. The germline gives CDR1 MNHEY, CDR2 SMNVEV (reference sequence). The CDR3 here is CASSRGKGYGYTF. The DNA of the CDR3 is TGTGCCAGCAGCAGAGGAAAGGGGTATGGCTACACCTTC.

Ten or more counts support this clonotype. J is TRBJ1-4 and V is TRBV4-1; 8 bases are shared with TRBD1. J gave up 7 bases and V 3 bases, and 28 bases lay outside the gene matches. The CDR3 length is 22 residues. CDR1 and CDR2 from the germline V gene are MGHRA and YSYEKL. This CDR3 is CASSHPSKPGTGPLLGGEKLFF. The DNA for the CDR3 is TGCGCCAGCAGCCACCCATCAAAACCCGGGACAGGACCATTGTTGGGTGGTGAAAAACTGTTTTTT.

This clonotype was picked up many times. CDR3 in amino acids: CATTDRDLAKNIQYF. The CDR3 nucleotides read TGTGCCACAACTGACAGGGATCTAGCCAAAAACATTCAGTACTTC. The chain carries TRBV10-3 and TRBJ2-4; TRBD1 aligns across 7 bases. The V segment lost 10 bases and the J segment 0 bases; nucleotides outside the gene matches: 9. CDR3 length: 15 residues. Germline V gives CDR1 ENHRY, CDR2 SYGVKD.

This clonotype was counted at least ten times. The chain joins TRBV4-1 to TRBJ2-7; D is unclear. The germline gives CDR1 MGHRA, CDR2 YSYEKL. CDR3 size: 13 residues. V dropped 0 bases and J dropped 2 bases, with 5 bases sitting between them. The CDR3 sequence is CASSQEPPYEQYF. The DNA for the CDR3 is TGCGCCAGCAGCCAAGAGCCTCCCTACGAGCAGTACTTC.